Below, 6 T cell receptor beta chains from the same sample are listed, as sequenced in a study of T cells in women clearing cervical HPV infection. The method was immunoSEQ multiplex PCR; TCRdb's version includes in-frame clones alone and lacks a portion of them. This table holds 34,000 or so clones. The sequenced sample consisted of blood buffy coat. The source of these receptors is a woman between 18 and 75 years old with a cervical HPV16 infection that either progressed to CIN3+ or cleared (not recorded which).

Notes on this clone: The CDR3 is cut off 3 residues early in the read; its end comes from the germline J gene. This chain uses TRBV7-3 with TRBJ1-2; D might be TRBD1 (5 bases). Germline CDR1 SGHTA, CDR2 FQGTGA. CDR3 length equals 16 residues. The part of the CDR3 DNA that was read is TGTGCCAGCAGCTTAATGGTGGGGCGTAACACAGATACC. Translated: CASSLMVGRNTDT. The full-length CDR3 reads as CASSLMVGRNTDTYTF.

Points on this clone: The CDR3 end falls 3 residues outside the read, so it is completed with the germline J gene. The gene calls are TRBV10-3 and TRBJ2-2, with 7 nucleotides matching TRBD1. This CDR3 has 13 amino acids. Germline V gene data show CDR1 as ENHRY and CDR2 as SYGVKD. Partial CDR3 DNA: TGTGCCATCAGCGAACAGGGGAATTCACCG. Its protein product is CAISEQGNSP. The CDR3 in full is CAISEQGNSPLFF.

About this clone itself: Germline is not matched at one junction end, which may reflect a read error. The read stops 3 residues short of the end of the CDR3; the missing end is completed from the germline J gene. The gene calls are TRBV4-2 and TRBJ1-5; perhaps TRBD1 as D (5 bases). The CDR3 totals 15 residues. Germline values: CDR1 LGHNA, CDR2 YNFKEQ. CDR3 region: CASSQDGGGNQPQHF. The part of the CDR3 DNA that was read is TGCGCCAGCAGCCAAGATGGCGGGGGTAATCAGCCC.

Note on this clone: Read sequence stops 3 residues before the CDR3 end, and the germline J gene provides the missing end. The chain is built from TRBV20-1 and TRBJ2-7; possible D gene TRBD2, 6 bases. The germline gives CDR1 DFQATT, CDR2 SNEGSKA (reference sequence). The V end lost 0 bases, the J end lost 0 bases, and 9 bases lay between the germline ends. This CDR3 is built from 14 residues. Here the CDR3 reads CSARDAGSSYEQYF. The sequenced CDR3 bases are TGCAGTGCTAGAGATGCGGGGTCCTCCTACGAG.

About this clone itself: The read ends 3 residues shy of where the CDR3 ends; the end is completed using the germline J gene. The chain joins TRBV2 to TRBJ1-6; D is undetermined. The CDR3 loop spans 13 amino acids. The germline V gene has CDR1 SNHLY and CDR2 FYNNEI. V was shortened by 4 bases and J by 7 bases, with 8 bases between the two germline ends. The chain's CDR3 is CASSAALNSPLHF. CDR3 DNA, as far as it was read: TGTGCCAGCAGTGCCGCGCTCAATTCACCC.

Comments on this clone: The CDR3 end lies 3 residues beyond the end of the read and is filled in from the germline J gene. The chain carries TRBV11-2 and TRBJ1-2; D is possibly TRBD1 (5 bases). Germline CDR1 SGHAT, CDR2 FQNNGV. The CDR3 length is 15 residues. The covered CDR3 bases are TGTGCCAGCAGCCCAGATGGGCTAGCGGACAATGAC. Its protein product is CASSPDGLADND. The entire CDR3 protein is CASSPDGLADNDYTF. Full variable domain (missing parts from reference TRBV11-2 and TRBJ1-2): EAGVAQSPRYKIIEKRQSVAFWCNPISGHATLYWYQQILGQGPKLLIQFQNNGVVDDSQLPKDRFSAERLKGVDSTLKIQPAKLEDSAVYLCASSPDGLADNDYTFGSGTRLTVV.